The 22 T cell receptor beta chains below come from one sample, sequenced in a study of radiation and T cells in renal cell carcinoma. The method was immunoSEQ multiplex PCR; TCRdb's version includes in-frame clones alone and lacks a portion of them. The sample carries around 180,000 clones, approximately 90% recorded once. The time point: blood 4 weeks post-SBRT, at nephrectomy. Treatment indicated: 15 Gy SBRT to primary tumor, nephrectomy 4 weeks later. Sequencing was performed on blood, taken from a patient whose treatment included radiotherapy and nephrectomy. The origin of the receptors is a woman in her forties or fifties with renal cell carcinoma.

This sequence joins TRBV5-1 and TRBJ1-3; perhaps TRBD1 as D (5 bases). The length of the CDR3 is 15 residues. V lost 7 bases, J lost 1 base, and 15 bases lay in between. Germline CDR1 SGHRS, CDR2 YFSETQ. Written as DNA, the CDR3 is TGCGCCAGCGCGGCAGGGAGTAATTCTGGAAACACCATATATTTT. Protein: CASAAGSNSGNTIYF.

This clone was detected once. The DNA of the CDR3 is TGTGCCAGCAGCTCCCGCAGGGAGGAAAGAAACACTGAAGCTTTCTTT. Protein: CASSSRREERNTEAFF. The rearrangement joins TRBV7-2 to TRBJ1-1, with TRBD1 as a possible D gene (5 bases). Between the trimmed V and J ends, which lost 4 bases and 2 bases, there was a span of 17 bases. This CDR3 contains 16 residues. Germline CDR1 reads SGHTA; CDR2 reads FQGNSA. Full variable domain (remainder filled in from reference TRBV7-2 and TRBJ1-1): GAGVSQSPSNKVTEKGKDVELRCDPISGHTALYWYRQSLGQGLEFLIYFQGNSAPDKSGLPSDRFSAERTGGSVSTLTIQRTQQEDSAVYLCASSSRREERNTEAFFGQGTRLTVV.

This CDR3 reads CASSQPPGGSSYNEQFF. Written as DNA, the CDR3 is TGCGCCAGCAGCCAACCCCCAGGGGGGAGCTCCTACAATGAGCAGTTCTTC. The chain carries TRBV4-1 and TRBJ2-1, with D perhaps TRBD1 (7 bases). V shed 2 bases and J shed 0 bases, with 14 bases lying between them. The V gene's germline CDR1 is MGHRA and CDR2 YSYEKL. The length of the CDR3 is 17 residues.

This chain uses TRBV5-4 with TRBJ2-7; D may be TRBD2 (6 bases). CDR1 is SGHNT, CDR2 YYREEE, per germline (reference sequence). The CDR3 has 15 amino acids. Trimming removed 0 bases from V and 0 bases from J, with 10 bases in between. CDR3 DNA sequence: TGTGCCAGCAGCTTGGACCTAGCGAGCTCCTACGAGCAGTACTTC. Residues: CASSLDLASSYEQYF.

The CDR3 protein is CASSLIQGLESPLHF. As DNA, the CDR3 is TGTGCCAGCAGCCTAATCCAGGGGCTGGAGTCACCCCTCCACTTT. V usage is TRBV7-8 and J usage is TRBJ1-6; weak D call: TRBD1 (6 bases). Looked up from germline, CDR1 is SGHVS and CDR2 is FQNEAQ. The CDR3 spans 15 residues. Trimming left V 5 bases short and J 10 bases short, with 18 bases between.

This rearrangement joins TRBV6-5 to TRBJ1-4; D unresolved. Germline CDR1 and CDR2: MNHEY and SVGAGI. V was cut by 2 bases and J by 8 bases, with 12 bases left in between. The CDR3 has 14 amino acids. The CDR3 coding sequence is TGTGCCAGCAGTTACCGGGCCCGCGGAGAAAAACTGTTTTTT. Protein sequence: CASSYRARGEKLFF.

The V and J genes are TRBV6-5 and TRBJ1-2; D might be TRBD1 (5 bases). Germline CDR1 MNHEY, CDR2 SVGAGI. V was shortened by 5 bases and J by 8 bases, with 21 bases between the two germline ends. This CDR3 is built from 15 residues. The CDR3 coding sequence is TGTGCCAGCAGTCCGCGGGGCGGGGATGGAGGCGGCTACACCTTC. Translated, it gives CASSPRGGDGGGYTF.

The sample holds a few counts of this clone. V gene TRBV19 combines with J gene TRBJ1-1, with 9 nucleotides matching TRBD1. There are 14 residues in the CDR3. J was trimmed by 5 bases and V by 5 bases; bases with no gene match: 6. Germline V gives CDR1 LNHDA, CDR2 SQIVND (reference sequence). CDR3 in DNA: TGTGCCAGTAGTCCCTGGACAGGGGCAACTGAAGCTTTCTTT. It yields the protein CASSPWTGATEAFF.

This chain uses TRBV10-1 with TRBJ2-2, with TRBD2 as a possible D gene (5 bases). CDR1 WNHNN and CDR2 SYGVQD come from the germline V gene (reference sequence). The CDR3 totals 14 residues. Between the trimmed V and J ends, which lost 8 bases and 4 bases, there was a span of 14 bases. The CDR3 loop reads CASSSGFLTGELFF. In nucleotides, the CDR3 is TGCGCCAGCTCGTCGGGATTCCTCACCGGGGAGCTGTTTTTT.

This sequence joins TRBV5-1 and TRBJ2-1; D is uncertain. The ends were cut back, 4 bases at V and 0 bases at J, with 8 bases in the middle. The CDR3 loop spans 14 amino acids. The germline gives CDR1 SGHRS, CDR2 YFSETQ. The CDR3 DNA sequence: TGCGCCAGCAGCGCTGTTAACTCCTACAATGAGCAGTTCTTC. This codes for CASSAVNSYNEQFF.

The chain combines TRBV21-1 with TRBJ2-3; the listed D gene, TRBD1, was not tested against the DNA. TRBV21-1 is recorded as a pseudogene. The CDR3 contains 12 residues. The CDR3 reads CASRGLTDTQYF. The CDR3 nucleotides are TGTGCCAGCAGGGGGCTCACAGATACGCAGTATTTT.

The chain combines TRBV5-4 with TRBJ2-1; tentatively, D is TRBD2 (6 bases). The CDR3 is 15 amino acids. CDR1 is SGHNT, CDR2 YYREEE, per germline (reference sequence). With 1 base removed from V and 7 bases from J, the gap between germline ends came to 15 bases. This CDR3 is CASSLFAGSPNEQFF. The CDR3 nucleotides read TGTGCCAGCAGCTTGTTCGCGGGGAGCCCGAATGAGCAGTTCTTC.

CDR3 in DNA: TGTGCCAGCAGCTTCCCGGAGGGGTCTACAGGCCACGAGCAGTACTTC. This codes for CASSFPEGSTGHEQYF. The V and J genes are TRBV5-5 and TRBJ2-7; D perhaps matches TRBD2 (6 bases). V dropped 2 bases and J dropped 5 bases, with 20 bases sitting between them. CDR1 is SGHKS and CDR2 is YYEKEE in the germline V gene (reference sequence). This CDR3 contains 16 residues.

As to this clone: At the DNA level, this CDR3 is encoded by other sequences in the same sample as well. This chain links TRBV7-2 with TRBJ2-2, with unresolved D. The germline gives CDR1 SGHTA, CDR2 FQGNSA. With 3 bases removed from V and 2 bases from J, the gap between germline ends came to 1 base. There are 12 residues in the CDR3. CDR3 residues: CASSFNTGELFF. CDR3 coding DNA: TGTGCCAGCAGCTTTAACACCGGGGAGCTGTTTTTT.

This rearrangement joins TRBV7-9 to TRBJ1-4, with 8 bases lining up with TRBD1. The CDR3 is 14 amino acids. Trimming at V came to 6 bases and at J to 3 bases, leaving 3 bases not matched to a gene. Germline assignment: CDR1 SEHNR and CDR2 FQNEAQ (reference sequence). The CDR3 coding sequence is TGTGCCAGCAGACAACAGGGGGCTAATGAAAAACTGTTTTTT. Its protein is CASRQQGANEKLFF.

The chain couples TRBV9 to TRBJ1-2; D unresolved. The CDR3 runs 14 residues. CDR1 is SGDLS and CDR2 is YYNGEE in the germline V gene. Trimming cost V 1 base and J 5 bases, with 12 bases left between them. CDR3 coding DNA: TGTGCCAGCAGCGTATCCCTAAGTTCATATGGCTACACCTTC. This encodes CASSVSLSSYGYTF. The full variable domain, in which reference TRBV9 and TRBJ1-2 provide the parts outside the CDR3, is DSGVTQTPKHLITATGQRVTLRCSPRSGDLSVYWYQQSLDQGLQFLIQYYNGEERAKGNILERFSAQQFPDLHSELNLSSLELGDSALYFCASSVSLSSYGYTFGSGTRLTVV.

The CDR3 sequence: CASNPGPITDDTGELFF. CDR3 DNA sequence: TGTGCCAGCAACCCGGGGCCAATAACTGACGACACCGGGGAGCTGTTTTTT. The chain combines TRBV21-1 with TRBJ2-2. TRBV21-1 is listed as a pseudogene. This CDR3 spans 17 amino acids.

The chain is built from TRBV13 and TRBJ2-1; D gene unclear. Per germline, CDR1 PRHDT and CDR2 FYEKMQ (reference sequence). Between the trimmed V and J ends, which lost 5 bases and 8 bases, there was a span of 13 bases. The CDR3 runs to 13 residues. The DNA of the CDR3 is TGTGCCAGCAGCCAAGGGTTTGTGGATGAGCAGTTCTTC. This sequence encodes CASSQGFVDEQFF.

The chain uses TRBV5-4 and TRBJ1-2; D is ambiguous. CDR1 is SGHNT, CDR2 YYREEE, per germline (reference sequence). Trimming stripped 0 bases from V and 3 bases from J, with 9 bases between. The CDR3 is made up of 14 amino acids. The CDR3 bases are TGTGCCAGCAGCTTGGACGGAGGAGACTATGGCTACACCTTC. Protein sequence: CASSLDGGDYGYTF. Looking up the rest from reference TRBV5-4 and TRBJ1-2 gives the full variable domain: ETGVTQSPTHLIKTRGQQVTLRCSSQSGHNTVSWYQQALGQGPQFIFQYYREEENGRGNFPPRFSGLQFPNYSSELNVNALELDDSALYLCASSLDGGDYGYTFGSGTRLTVV.

CDR3 sequence reads: CASSGSGGDYNEQFF. The DNA of the CDR3 is TGTGCCAGCAGCGGAAGCGGGGGGGACTACAATGAGCAGTTCTTC. This chain connects TRBV5-5 to TRBJ2-1, with 10 bases aligning to TRBD2. This CDR3 has 15 residues. Germline-derived CDR1 and CDR2 are SGHKS and YYEKEE (reference sequence). V was clipped by 4 bases and J by 3 bases; unmatched bases: 4.

V gene TRBV6-6 combines with J gene TRBJ1-1; the match to TRBD1 covers 8 bases. Trimming cost V 7 bases and J 1 base; bases outside gene matches: 8. This CDR3 comprises 15 residues. Germline loops: CDR1 MNHNY, CDR2 SVGAGI (reference sequence). CDR3: CASTTGGSPNTEAFF. The DNA for the CDR3 is TGTGCCAGCACCACAGGGGGTTCGCCGAACACTGAAGCTTTCTTT.

DNA for the CDR3: TGCGCCAGCAGCCAAGACGAACAGCTGTATGGCTACACCTTC. Translating gives CASSQDEQLYGYTF. The rearrangement joins TRBV4-1 to TRBJ1-2; D gene ambiguous. The CDR3 totals 14 residues. Germline-derived CDR1 and CDR2 are MGHRA and YSYEKL. The ends were cut back, 0 bases at V and 5 bases at J, with 10 bases in the middle.